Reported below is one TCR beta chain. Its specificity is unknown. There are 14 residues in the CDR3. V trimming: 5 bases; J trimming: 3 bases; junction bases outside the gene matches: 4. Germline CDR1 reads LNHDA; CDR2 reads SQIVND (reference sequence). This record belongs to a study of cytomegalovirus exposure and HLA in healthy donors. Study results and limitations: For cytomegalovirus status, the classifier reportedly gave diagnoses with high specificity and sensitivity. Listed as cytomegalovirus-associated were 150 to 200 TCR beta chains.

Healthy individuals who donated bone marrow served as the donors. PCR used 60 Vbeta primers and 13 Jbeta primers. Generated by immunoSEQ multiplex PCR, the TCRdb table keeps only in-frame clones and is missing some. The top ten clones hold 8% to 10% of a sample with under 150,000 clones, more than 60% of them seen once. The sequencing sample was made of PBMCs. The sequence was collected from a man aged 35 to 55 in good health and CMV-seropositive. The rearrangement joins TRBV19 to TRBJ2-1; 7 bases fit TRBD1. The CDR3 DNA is TGTGCCAGTAGTCTAGGGACAGACTACAATGAGCAGTTCTTC. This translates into CASSLGTDYNEQFF.